The 20 T cell receptor beta chains in this list originate from one sample, sequenced in a study of blood T cells in healthy people across ages. The use of a sample-barcoded 5' primer and a J-beta primer mix characterized a second PCR of about 7 to 12 cycles. Each CDR3 protein is one row after TCRdb ran MiXCR on the 5' RACE reads. The table lists approximately 290,000 distinct CDR3 sequences, roughly 26% of them singletons. The sample comprised blood. These receptors all stem from a woman in her 70s in good health.

The J gene is TRBJ2-5, the V gene TRBV20-1; 7 bases match TRBD1. The J call is in doubt because the DNA end fits TRBJ2-1 better. The CDR3 extends over 18 amino acids. Per germline, CDR1 DFQATT and CDR2 SNEGSKA (reference sequence). This CDR3 reads CSARDLGKGVGQYNEQFF. In DNA form, the CDR3 reads TGCAGTGCTAGAGATCTTGGGAAGGGGGTGGGACAGTACAATGAGCAGTTCTTC.

This clonotype has just a few counts. CDR3 DNA sequence: TGTGCTACGATCCAGGTATCGGGAGAGCAGTACTTC. This codes for CATIQVSGEQYF. The chain combines TRBV6-1 with TRBJ2-7; weak D call: TRBD2 (5 bases). The germline V gene has CDR1 MNHNS and CDR2 SASEGT. CDR3 length: 12 amino acids.

This chain links TRBV20-1 with TRBJ2-5; TRBD2 agrees at 9 bases. The J call may be faulty, since TRBJ2-1 better matches the DNA end. This CDR3 spans 18 amino acids. Germline CDR1 reads DFQATT; CDR2 reads SNEGSKA (reference sequence). CDR3 region: CSARDGGRSWREGNEQFF. CDR3 bases: TGCAGTGCTAGAGATGGAGGTAGAAGTTGGCGGGAGGGCAATGAGCAGTTCTTC.

This clonotype was counted between two and nine times. V usage is TRBV24-1 and J usage is TRBJ2-5; D possibly matches TRBD1 or TRBD2 (5 bases each). There are 15 residues in the CDR3. Germline V gene lookup returns CDR1 KGHDR and CDR2 SFDVKD. The V end lost 4 bases, the J end lost 1 base, and 12 bases lay between the germline ends. This CDR3 is CATSDYGTGQETQYF. The DNA of the CDR3 is TGTGCCACCAGTGACTATGGGACGGGCCAAGAGACCCAGTACTTC.

This clonotype has just a few counts. The gene calls are TRBV28 and TRBJ1-2; D not certain. The V end lost 6 bases, the J end lost 4 bases, and 15 bases lay between the germline ends. This CDR3 spans 14 amino acids. The V gene's germline CDR1 is MDHEN and CDR2 SYDVKM. CDR3 DNA sequence: TGTGCCAGCAGGCCGATGGGCCGAACCTATGGCTACACCTTC. Protein product: CASRPMGRTYGYTF.

This clonotype has just a few counts. This sequence joins TRBV20-1 and TRBJ2-1, with D perhaps matching TRBD1 or TRBD2 (5 bases each). Germline V CDR1 and CDR2: DFQATT, SNEGSKA (reference sequence). V lost 0 bases and J 0 bases, leaving 15 bases between the germline ends. The CDR3 extends over 17 amino acids. The CDR3 reads CSARDWGSGPSYNEQFF. The DNA for the CDR3 is TGCAGTGCTAGAGATTGGGGCAGCGGTCCCTCCTACAATGAGCAGTTCTTC.

This chain uses TRBV7-2 with TRBJ1-5; 10 bases align to TRBD1. The CDR3 runs 15 residues. Germline values: CDR1 SGHTA, CDR2 FQGNSA. V shed 5 bases, J shed 3 bases, and the junction held 4 bases outside the gene matches. CDR3 loop: CASSLGQGFNQPQHF. CDR3 DNA: TGTGCCAGCAGCCTGGGACAGGGGTTCAATCAGCCCCAGCATTTT.

V gene TRBV14 combines with J gene TRBJ1-2; a possible D gene is TRBD1 (5 bases). The CDR3 has 13 amino acids. Germline CDR1 reads SGHDN; CDR2 reads FVKESK. V gave up 4 bases and J gave up 4 bases, with 10 bases separating them. CDR3 DNA sequence: TGTGCCAGCAGCCCGGGGGTTAGCTATGGCTACACCTTC. Protein: CASSPGVSYGYTF.

As concerns this clonotype: The DNA is left out, because the CDR3 cannot be placed on it with certainty; the CDR3 is given as TCRdb lists it. The genes are TRBV28 and TRBJ1-1; the table calls TRBD1, which could not be checked here. The CDR3 has 14 amino acids, counting both end residues. Germline CDR1 and CDR2: MDHEN and SYDVKM. CDR3 amino acids: CASSTSTGGAEAFF.

This clonotype has at least ten counts. The CDR3 loop is CASSLVGTSLSNEQFF. The CDR3, as DNA: TGTGCCAGCAGCTTAGTTGGGACTAGCCTGAGCAATGAGCAGTTCTTC. The rearrangement links TRBV11-2 to TRBJ2-1; TRBD2 matches 9 bases. The length of the CDR3 is 16 residues. Losses at the gene ends were 1 base for V and 6 bases for J; bases not matched to a gene: 7. Germline CDR1 and CDR2: SGHAT and FQNNGV.

This clonotype was seen once. The chain recombines TRBV29-1 with TRBJ2-1, with D perhaps being TRBD1 or TRBD2 (7 bases each). The V end lost 7 bases, the J end lost 1 base, and 14 bases lay between the germline ends. The germline CDR1 and CDR2 sequences are SQVTM and ANQGSEA. The length of the CDR3 is 14 residues. The DNA of the CDR3 is TGCAGCGCCGGGGGGACAGAGTCCTACAATGAGCAGTTCTTC. It yields the protein CSAGGTESYNEQFF.

The chain uses TRBV7-2 and TRBJ2-5; tentatively, D is TRBD1 or TRBD2 (5 bases each). TRBJ2-7 explains the end of the DNA better; the J call may be wrong. The CDR3 has 16 residues. Germline CDR1 SGHTA, CDR2 FQGNSA. The CDR3 loop reads CASSSQGAGKNYEQYF. DNA for the CDR3: TGTGCCAGCAGCTCCCAGGGAGCAGGGAAAAACTACGAGCAGTACTTC.

V usage is TRBV10-3 and J usage is TRBJ2-6; D remains unclear. This CDR3 has 16 amino acids. CDR1 is ENHRY and CDR2 is SYGVKD in the germline V gene. Trimming left V 3 bases short and J 0 bases short, with 9 bases between. CDR3 protein: CAISEVRGSGANVLTF. For the CDR3, the DNA is TGTGCCATCAGTGAAGTTCGTGGCTCTGGGGCCAACGTCCTGACTTTC.

As for this clonotype: One end of the junction varies from germline; a read error may be responsible. The chain employs TRBV9 and TRBJ2-5; 9 bases fit TRBD1. The germline CDR1 and CDR2 sequences are SGDLS and YYNGEE. The CDR3 contains 15 residues. The CDR3 coding sequence is TGTGCCAGCAGCTCAACGGACAGGGGCCAAGAGCCCCAGTACTTC. Translating it yields CASSSTDRGQEPQYF.

This clonotype showed up many times. The rearrangement links TRBV28 to TRBJ1-4, with D possibly matching TRBD1 (6 bases). This CDR3 spans 15 amino acids. Germline loops: CDR1 MDHEN, CDR2 SYDVKM. The V end was cut by 6 bases, the J end by 4 bases, with 15 bases between. Here the CDR3 reads CASRPGDTFNEKLFF. Written as DNA, the CDR3 is TGTGCCAGCAGACCCGGGGACACCTTTAATGAAAAACTGTTTTTT.

The chain carries TRBV19 and TRBJ2-5, with TRBD1 as a possible D gene (5 bases). Germline V gene lookup returns CDR1 LNHDA and CDR2 SQIVND (reference sequence). Trimming cost V 3 bases and J 5 bases, with 13 bases left between them. The CDR3 runs to 14 residues. The CDR3 DNA follows: TGTGCCAGTAGTATTGCCGCAGGGATGGAGACCCAGTACTTC. Protein product: CASSIAAGMETQYF.

This sequence joins TRBV7-2 and TRBJ1-2; D is ambiguous. The CDR3 has 12 residues. The V end lost 5 bases, the J end lost 8 bases, and 12 bases lay between the germline ends. Germline lookup yields CDR1 SGHTA and CDR2 FQGNSA. The CDR3 loop is CASSETRRGYTF. DNA of the CDR3: TGTGCCAGCAGCGAGACTCGGCGGGGCTACACCTTC. The full variable domain, completed using reference TRBV7-2 and TRBJ1-2, is GAGVSQSPSNKVTEKGKDVELRCDPISGHTALYWYRQSLGQGLEFLIYFQGNSAPDKSGLPSDRFSAERTGGSVSTLTIQRTQQEDSAVYLCASSETRRGYTFGSGTRLTVV.

This clonotype was counted only a few times. The chain is built from TRBV28 and TRBJ1-1; D perhaps matches TRBD1 (5 bases). The V and J ends lost 11 bases and 4 bases respectively, with 11 bases between them. The CDR3 sequence is 11 residues long. CDR1 is MDHEN and CDR2 is SYDVKM in the germline V gene. The CDR3: CALRRGTEAFF. The CDR3 DNA follows: TGTGCCCTGAGGAGGGGCACTGAAGCTTTCTTT.

This clonotype has only a few counts. This sequence joins TRBV6-1 and TRBJ2-1, with D maybe TRBD2 (6 bases). Trimming stripped 5 bases from V and 0 bases from J, with 17 bases between. The CDR3 is made up of 17 amino acids. Per the germline V gene, CDR1 is MNHNS and CDR2 is SASEGT. For the CDR3, the DNA is TGTGCCAGCAGTCAAGGCGGGGACCTCTACTCCTACAATGAGCAGTTCTTC. It is translated as CASSQGGDLYSYNEQFF.

In its sample, this clonotype was seen a few times. The chain has TRBV14 and TRBJ2-7; no clear D gene. The CDR3 spans 13 residues. Germline assignment: CDR1 SGHDN and CDR2 FVKESK. Trimming removed 4 bases at V and 6 bases at J, with 13 bases between. The CDR3 nucleotides read TGTGCCAGCAGCCCCGCCTCTTATGGCGAGCAGTACTTC. Translating gives CASSPASYGEQYF.